Presented here are 23 T cell receptor beta chains from one specimen sequenced in a study of blood T cell repertoires in COVID-19. Only in-frame clones appear in the TCRdb table, and some are missing; sequencing was by immunoSEQ multiplex PCR. This sample yields more than 80,000 clones, of which around 72% are seen a single time; approximately 23% belongs to the top ten. The sequencing input was peripheral blood. The receptors shown here come from a woman between 55 and 75 years old in a cohort sampled during active or convalescent COVID-19.

V gene TRBV19 combines with J gene TRBJ2-7; D may be TRBD1 (6 bases). Germline CDR1 is LNHDA and CDR2 is SQIVND (reference sequence). The V and J ends lost 8 bases and 3 bases respectively, with 17 bases between them. The CDR3 covers 14 residues. The CDR3: CASATRDTNYEQYF. The DNA of the CDR3 is TGTGCCAGTGCGACCCGGGACACAAACTACGAGCAGTACTTC.

This chain uses TRBV6-5 with TRBJ2-5; D may be TRBD2 (6 bases). Germline V CDR1 and CDR2: MNHEY, SVGAGI. The CDR3 runs to 16 residues. Between the trimmed V and J ends, which lost 0 bases and 7 bases, there was a span of 18 bases. CDR3 sequence: CASSYSIGGAKGTQYF. CDR3 nucleotides: TGTGCCAGCAGTTACTCGATCGGCGGGGCCAAGGGGACCCAGTACTTC.

This clone was seen at least ten times. This sequence joins TRBV24-1 and TRBJ1-1, with TRBD1 as a possible D gene (5 bases). V was shortened by 2 bases and J by 10 bases, with 13 bases between the two germline ends. Germline CDR1 is KGHDR and CDR2 is SFDVKD. The CDR3 has 13 residues. The CDR3 region is CATSDSRTQGAFF. DNA of the CDR3: TGTGCCACCAGTGATTCTAGGACACAAGGAGCTTTCTTT.

CDR3 in amino acids: CASSLLAGEQETQYF. CDR3 bases: TGTGCCAGCAGCTTGCTAGCGGGGGAACAAGAGACCCAGTACTTC. The genes are TRBV5-4 and TRBJ2-5; 10 positions agree with TRBD2. V was clipped by 1 base and J by 2 bases; unmatched bases: 2. Germline lookup yields CDR1 SGHNT and CDR2 YYREEE (reference sequence). This CDR3 spans 15 amino acids.

Details on this clone: Its ends do not fully match the called genes, so a read error is possible. This chain joins TRBV5-4 and TRBJ2-5; weak D call: TRBD2 (6 bases). The CDR3 runs to 14 residues. Germline lookup yields CDR1 SGHNT and CDR2 YYREEE (reference sequence). The CDR3 sequence: CASSWGLSQEIQYF. CDR3 bases: TGTGCCAGCAGCTGGGGACTGAGCCAAGAGATCCAGTACTTC.

The chain links TRBV4-3 to TRBJ2-7; 7 bases match TRBD1. The CDR3 consists of 15 residues. The ends lost 0 bases at V and 4 bases at J; junction bases unmatched: 6. Germline lookup yields CDR1 LGHNA and CDR2 YSLEER. Here the CDR3 reads CASSQDYTRGYEQYF. DNA for the CDR3: TGCGCCAGCAGCCAAGATTACACCAGGGGGTACGAGCAGTACTTC.

The rearrangement uses TRBV11-2 and TRBJ2-7, with 9 nucleotides matching TRBD1. Per the germline V gene, CDR1 is SGHAT and CDR2 is FQNNGV. The CDR3 loop spans 15 amino acids. The V and J ends lost 5 bases and 5 bases, in that order; junction bases with no gene match: 10. CDR3 loop: CASSAGTGIFHEQYF. In DNA, the CDR3 is TGTGCCAGCAGCGCAGGGACAGGGATTTTCCACGAGCAGTACTTC.

The chain is built from TRBV5-1 and TRBJ1-2, with TRBD1 matching 9 bases. This CDR3 comprises 14 residues. The V gene end was trimmed by 4 bases and the J gene end by 5 bases; junction bases not matched to a gene: 6. Germline CDR1 and CDR2: SGHRS and YFSETQ. The CDR3 reads CASSQGQGGYGYTF. The CDR3 DNA follows: TGCGCCAGCAGCCAGGGACAGGGCGGGTATGGCTACACCTTC.

The chain links TRBV6-2 or TRBV6-3 to TRBJ1-3; D perhaps matches TRBD1 (6 bases). Germline CDR1 reads MNHEY; CDR2 reads SVGEGT. The CDR3 loop spans 16 amino acids. V lost 2 bases and J lost 4, with 15 bases in between. In DNA form, the CDR3 reads TGTGCCAGCAGTTACGGCCCGACAGGATCAGGAAACACCATATATTTT. As protein: CASSYGPTGSGNTIYF.

The chain employs TRBV11-2 and TRBJ1-2; maybe TRBD1 (5 bases). This CDR3 spans 14 amino acids. The germline CDR1 and CDR2 sequences are SGHAT and FQNNGV. Trimming removed 3 bases from V and 7 bases from J, with 15 bases in between. The CDR3 protein is CASSFLGRQAGYTF. CDR3 coding DNA: TGTGCCAGCAGCTTCCTGGGGCGCCAGGCTGGCTACACCTTC.

V usage is TRBV7-6 and J usage is TRBJ1-3, with a tentative D call TRBD1 (6 bases). The CDR3 is made up of 15 amino acids. V was cut by 6 bases and J by 4 bases, with 16 bases left in between. The germline V gene encodes CDR1 SGHVS and CDR2 FNYEAQ. CDR3 in amino acids: CASSIRGGPGNTIYF. The CDR3, as DNA: TGTGCCAGCAGTATAAGGGGGGGTCCAGGAAACACCATATATTTT.

This clone was seen just once. The V gene is TRBV5-4, the J gene TRBJ1-2; 7 bases line up with TRBD1. V was clipped by 0 bases and J by 4 bases; unmatched bases: 9. The CDR3 loop spans 16 amino acids. Germline V gene sequence: CDR1 SGHNT, CDR2 YYREEE (reference sequence). The DNA of the CDR3 is TGTGCCAGCAGCTTGGGTGACAGGGTAGGGTTCTATGGCTACACCTTC. Protein product: CASSLGDRVGFYGYTF.

This chain uses TRBV27 with TRBJ1-6, with D tentatively TRBD1 (6 bases). The V end was cut by 2 bases, the J end by 6 bases, with 20 bases between. Germline V gene lookup returns CDR1 MNHEY and CDR2 SMNVEV (reference sequence). CDR3 length equals 18 residues. The CDR3 is CASSLSFGRARGNSPLHF. CDR3 DNA sequence: TGTGCCAGCAGTTTAAGCTTCGGTAGGGCCAGGGGTAATTCACCCCTCCACTTT.

The CDR3 here is CASTNLGAGVGETQYF. CDR3 in DNA: TGTGCCAGCACCAACCTGGGAGCGGGGGTGGGAGAGACCCAGTACTTC. The chain employs TRBV27 and TRBJ2-5; TRBD2 matches at 8 bases. Germline CDR1 MNHEY, CDR2 SMNVEV (reference sequence). The ends lost 7 bases at V and 4 bases at J; junction bases unmatched: 14. The CDR3 is made up of 16 amino acids.

The rearrangement joins TRBV9 to TRBJ2-7, with D maybe TRBD1 (6 bases). The V end lost 1 base, the J end lost 4 bases, and 15 bases lay between the germline ends. The CDR3 is 15 amino acids. Germline V gene data show CDR1 as SGDLS and CDR2 as YYNGEE. CDR3 coding DNA: TGTGCCAGCAGCGTAAAAGGGCCAGGGGTGTACGAGCAGTACTTC. This codes for CASSVKGPGVYEQYF.

The gene calls are TRBV19 and TRBJ2-1; D may be TRBD2 (6 bases). CDR1 and CDR2 (germline): LNHDA, SQIVND (reference sequence). The CDR3 consists of 15 residues. Trimming took off 2 bases at V and 0 bases at J, with 8 bases between the two ends. CDR3 in amino acids: CASSIWGVSYNEQFF. The DNA of the CDR3 is TGTGCCAGTAGTATATGGGGGGTCTCCTACAATGAGCAGTTCTTC.

The V call is TRBV11-2, the J call TRBJ1-6, with TRBD1 matching 7 bases. Unmatched junction bases numbered 6, after V lost 1 base and J lost 6 bases. Germline CDR1 reads SGHAT; CDR2 reads FQNNGV. There are 16 residues in the CDR3. The CDR3 reads CASSLGVGQTNSPLHF. CDR3 sequence (DNA): TGTGCCAGCAGCTTAGGCGTGGGACAGACTAATTCACCCCTCCACTTT.

This clone appeared a few times. This chain joins TRBV4-3 and TRBJ2-7; maybe TRBD1 (6 bases). CDR1 and CDR2 from the germline V gene are LGHNA and YSLEER. Trimming removed 4 bases from V and 2 bases from J, with 9 bases in between. The CDR3 is 13 amino acids. The CDR3, as DNA: TGCGCCAGCAGCCGCGACAGGACCTACGAGCAGTACTTC. Encoded protein: CASSRDRTYEQYF.

CDR3 protein: CASSPRDRATGELFF. The CDR3, as DNA: TGTGCCAGCAGCCCACGGGACAGGGCCACCGGGGAGCTGTTTTTT. This rearrangement joins TRBV9 to TRBJ2-2; 9 positions match TRBD1. CDR1 is SGDLS, CDR2 YYNGEE, per germline. J gave up 4 bases and V 4 bases, and 5 bases lay outside the gene matches. The length of the CDR3 is 15 residues.

The chain links TRBV3-1 (or the pseudogene TRBV3-2) to TRBJ1-3, with TRBD1 as a possible D gene (5 bases). V was shortened by 2 bases and J by 2 bases, with 10 bases between the two germline ends. Germline CDR1 is LGHDT and CDR2 is YNNKEL (reference sequence). The CDR3 has 15 residues. Here the CDR3 reads CASSQRAGTGNTIYF. The DNA of the CDR3 is TGTGCCAGCAGCCAACGAGCAGGGACTGGAAACACCATATATTTT.

The chain has TRBV29-1 and TRBJ1-2, with TRBD1 as a possible D gene (6 bases). The CDR3 length is 12 residues. The germline V gene encodes CDR1 SQVTM and CDR2 ANQGSEA. The germline V and J ends were trimmed by 1 base and 4 bases, with 7 bases remaining between them. The CDR3 sequence: CSVEGQAYGYTF. The CDR3 bases are TGCAGCGTTGAAGGACAGGCCTATGGCTACACCTTC.

CDR3 sequence (DNA): TGTGCCAGCAGTGAAAGGAGCCAGGGCCACAACTATGGCTACACCTTC. Translation: CASSERSQGHNYGYTF. The V and J genes are TRBV6-1 and TRBJ1-2; D possibly corresponds to TRBD1 (5 bases). V shed 2 bases and J shed 2 bases, with 15 bases lying between them. The CDR3 contains 16 residues. Per the germline V gene, CDR1 is MNHNS and CDR2 is SASEGT.

The V call is TRBV3-1 (or the pseudogene TRBV3-2), the J call TRBJ2-7; TRBD2 aligns across 8 bases. Germline V gene sequence: CDR1 LGHDT, CDR2 YNNKEL (reference sequence). Trimming took 1 base from V and 6 from J; bases not matched to a gene: 5. This CDR3 is built from 14 residues. In nucleotides, the CDR3 is TGTGCCAGCAGCCAAGGACTAGCGATTTCCGAGCAGTACTTC. Protein sequence: CASSQGLAISEQYF.